This T cell receptor beta chain was sequenced in a study of blood T cells in healthy people across ages (dated by TCRdb to between 2015 and 2017). With regard to the full study: In model experiments, roughly one uniquely barcoded TCR beta cDNA molecule per two T cells was captured by template switching. The study analyzed two additional independent replicas of 1 million unique cDNA reads from the same blood draw for two donors, one aged 18 to 29 and one aged 80 or older. Age-related changes in TCR beta repertoire diversity were measured in the study by deep sequencing normalized with unique cDNA molecular identifiers. Four age groups were formed from the donors: young (average around 15 years), middle-aged (just under 40), aged (about 62) and long-lived (approximately 78). Findings and caveats that apply to the study as a whole: Because donor CMV infection status was unknown, age-related changes in expanded clonotypes were potentially confounded. Estimates of total diversity based on one million sequenced T cells were regarded as lower bounds and as underestimates. Compared with the aged group, more naive CD4+ T cells, fewer expanded clones and increased TCR diversity were shown by the long-lived group, suggesting age selection. Observed TCR beta diversity per million T cells fell roughly linearly with age, and a significant reduction was already apparent by age roughly 40. A strong correlation was found between observed TCR beta diversity and the percentage of naive T cells measured by flow cytometry. Because profiling used bulk unsorted PBMCs, naive and antigen-experienced compartments could not be compared conclusively.

Library construction relied on 5' RACE. Data came from an Illumina HiSeq 2500. A second PCR of roughly 7 to 11 cycles was performed with a sample-barcoded 5' primer and a J-beta primer mix. A unique molecular identifier was introduced onto each TCR beta cDNA molecule by a template-switch 5' adaptor carrying 12 random nucleotides. Each sample yielded at least 2.5 million CDR3-containing paired-end reads. First-strand cDNA was synthesized from all RNA with the Mint cDNA synthesis kit, primed by a TRBC-specific oligonucleotide. All cDNA was treated with uracil-DNA glycosylase and then went through a first 18-cycle PCR with the universal primers M1SS and BC2_uni_R. The published analysis was carried out like this. For normalization, 1 million high-quality reads, each with a distinct molecular identifier, were randomly selected from each sample. Instead of being binned into consensus sequences, reads that shared molecular identifiers were thrown out. CDR3 identification, clonotype clustering and error correction used MiTCR with a Q25 quality threshold and the strictest error-elimination algorithm. A nonparametric unseen species model with Euler transformation was used to estimate lower-bound total TCR beta diversity. TCRdb applied fastp at Q25 and MiXCR to the public reads, then kept only in-frame beta chains. Each entry is one CDR3 protein sequence, shown with its most common DNA and genes. The V and J calls reflect TCRdb's pipeline rather than the authors' work. In all, the sample holds some 800,000 distinct CDR3 sequences, and around 25% of those were seen once. The top ten clones comprise roughly 3.5% of the sample.

Per the germline V gene (reference sequence), GTSNPN is the CDR1 and SVGIG is the CDR2. From its cysteine to its phenylalanine, the CDR3 spans 13 amino acids. CDR3 DNA only is kept here, 39 bases in frame from base 1. The V end loses 8 bases and the J end loses 0 bases, and a stretch of 12 bases separates them. The roughly 39 donors, aged about 6 to 95 years, were systemically healthy Caucasian individuals from Russia. Each donor gave around 9 milliliters of peripheral blood, collected into EDTA-treated Vacutainer tubes. Ficoll-Paque density-gradient centrifugation was used to isolate PBMCs, with at least 6.5 million per sample. Total RNA was extracted from PBMCs with Trizol reagent, with at least 6 micrograms obtained per sample. Naive CD45RAhigh/CD27high T cell percentages were measured by flow cytometry on a PBMC aliquot from every donor. On this clonotype itself: What antigen it recognizes has not been identified. The record has no base qualities; no much larger clone is one base away.

This sample also belongs to another study, concerning T cells of mothers and their children. The second paper states: Nine systemically healthy Caucasian individuals, comprising three mothers and their six children, were included as donors. cDNA synthesis consumed the entire amount of extracted RNA, loaded at 1.5 ug RNA in each 15 ul reaction. Sample barcodes and 2-4 random nucleotides were added via the M1S primer in the second PCR. Over 9.5 million TCR beta CDR3 reads were obtained for each mother, and approximately 2.9 million reads were obtained for each child. In both related and unrelated pairs, thymic selection shapes the output of TCR recombination in a similar way, with inherited differences having only a minor effect. Normalized repertoire overlap was always slightly but never significantly higher in related than unrelated mother-child pairs. No persistent microchimeric T cell clones were found, with a detection sensitivity of around 100 clones per million clonotypes. The study used deep NGS to compare TCR beta repertoires of mothers and children, seeking features distinguishing related mother-child pairs from unrelated individuals. On average, the children were around 11 +/- 4 years old, while the mothers were 40 +/- 4 years old. Libraries were sequenced on Illumina HiSeq 2000 with 100+100 nt paired-end reads after adapter ligation with NEBNext reagents. To prevent cross-contamination, the mother and child libraries were prepared a month apart and were sequenced in separate runs. Between roughly 500,000 and 2,100,000 distinct TCR beta clonotypes were identified per donor. Naive TCR beta clonotypes were estimated from low-frequency clonotypes matched to each donor's FACS-determined naive share, without sorting.

Sequenced material: blood. The chain links TRBV30 with TRBJ2-3; too little of a D gene remains to name it. The receptor was derived from a boy aged 5-17 years in good health. The sequence in DNA is TGTGCCCGTTCAGGCGATAGCACAGATACGCAGTATTTT. The encoded protein is CARSGDSTDTQYF.